This record covers a single T cell receptor beta chain. Antigen: not known. Assay: immunoSEQ multiplex PCR; the TCRdb copy retains only in-frame clones and omits some. The sample carries over 3,000 clones, 79% recorded once. The data are from a study of immune cell composition in non-small cell lung cancer. Study observations and caveats: Shared sequences between tumour-reactive and dominant in vivo clones were not proven. Tumour-associated clones >0.5% occurred in roughly 35% of adenocarcinomas, roughly four fifths of squamous.

From germline, CDR1 is SGHTA and CDR2 FQGNSA. Trimming took 3 bases from V and 14 from J, leaving 14 bases between them. The CDR3 is 13 residues long. The sequencing input was lung tumor tissue. The receptor comes from a human donor with non-small cell lung cancer. The chain combines TRBV7-2 with TRBJ1-6; unclear D gene. The CDR3 DNA is TGTGCCAGCAGCTTTGAATTTTCCCGAGCCCTCCACTTT. It is translated as CASSFEFSRALHF.